The sequence of this T cell receptor beta chain was determined in a study of neurological immune-mediated disorders. In TCRdb, the 5' RACE reads were re-called with MiXCR into one record per CDR3 protein. The sample contains tens of thousands of distinct CDR3 sequences, 3% to 3.5% of which appear only once. The CDR3 consists of 15 residues. V lost 1 base and J 5 bases, leaving 15 bases between the germline ends. Germline-derived CDR1 and CDR2 are DFQATT and SNEGSKA (reference sequence). This clonotype has a count of ten or more. Sequencing was carried out using PBMCs. The chain recombines TRBV20-1 with TRBJ2-1, with D hard to call. The sequence was obtained from a woman aged 50 to 60 with multiple sclerosis. The chain's CDR3 is CSARARSVLDNEQFF. CDR3 nucleotide sequence: TGCAGTGCTAGAGCTAGAAGCGTCCTAGACAATGAGCAGTTCTTC.